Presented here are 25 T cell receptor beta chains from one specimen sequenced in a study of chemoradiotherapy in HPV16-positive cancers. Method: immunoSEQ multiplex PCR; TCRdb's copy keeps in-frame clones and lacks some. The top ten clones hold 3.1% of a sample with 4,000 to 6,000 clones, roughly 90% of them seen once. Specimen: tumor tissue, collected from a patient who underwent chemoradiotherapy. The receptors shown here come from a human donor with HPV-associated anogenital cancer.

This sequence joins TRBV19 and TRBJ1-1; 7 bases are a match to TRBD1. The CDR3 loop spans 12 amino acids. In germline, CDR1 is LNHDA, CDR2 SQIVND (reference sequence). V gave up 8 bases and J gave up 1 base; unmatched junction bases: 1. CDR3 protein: CASGDRNTEAFF. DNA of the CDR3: TGTGCCAGTGGGGACAGGAACACTGAAGCTTTCTTT.

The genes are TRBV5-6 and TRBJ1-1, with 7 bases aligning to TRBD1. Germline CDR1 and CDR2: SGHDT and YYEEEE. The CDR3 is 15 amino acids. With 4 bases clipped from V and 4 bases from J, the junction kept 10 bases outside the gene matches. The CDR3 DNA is TGTGCCAGCAGCCCACAGACCAGGGGGGCCACTGAAGCTTTCTTT. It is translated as CASSPQTRGATEAFF.

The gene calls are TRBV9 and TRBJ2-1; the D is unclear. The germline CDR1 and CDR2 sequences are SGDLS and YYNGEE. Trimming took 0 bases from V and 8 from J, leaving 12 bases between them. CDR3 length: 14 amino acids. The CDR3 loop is CASSVGLDGDEQFF. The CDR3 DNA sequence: TGTGCCAGCAGCGTAGGTCTCGATGGGGATGAGCAGTTCTTC.

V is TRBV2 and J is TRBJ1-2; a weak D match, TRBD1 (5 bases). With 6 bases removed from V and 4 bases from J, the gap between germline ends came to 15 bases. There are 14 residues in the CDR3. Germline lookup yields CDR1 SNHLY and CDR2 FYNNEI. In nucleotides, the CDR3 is TGTGCCAGCAGAGGGGATAGCACAATCTATGGCTACACCTTC. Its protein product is CASRGDSTIYGYTF.

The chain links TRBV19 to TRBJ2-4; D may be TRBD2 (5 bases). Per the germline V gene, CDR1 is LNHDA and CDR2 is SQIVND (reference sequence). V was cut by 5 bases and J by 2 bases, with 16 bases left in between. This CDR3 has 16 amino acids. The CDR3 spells CASSLQLGLTKNIQYF. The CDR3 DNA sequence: TGTGCCAGTAGTCTCCAACTAGGCCTGACCAAAAACATTCAGTACTTC.

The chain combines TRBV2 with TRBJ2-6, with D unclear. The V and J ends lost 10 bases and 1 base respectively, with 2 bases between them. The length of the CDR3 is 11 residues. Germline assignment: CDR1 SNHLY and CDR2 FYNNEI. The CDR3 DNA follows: TGTGCCAAATCTGGGGCCAACGTCCTGACTTTC. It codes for CAKSGANVLTF. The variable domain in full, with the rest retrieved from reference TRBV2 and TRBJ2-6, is EPEVTQTPSHQVTQMGQEVILRCVPISNHLYFYWYRQILGQKVEFLVSFYNNEISEKSEIFDDQFSVERPDGSNFTLKIRSTKLEDSAMYFCAKSGANVLTFGAGSRLTVL.

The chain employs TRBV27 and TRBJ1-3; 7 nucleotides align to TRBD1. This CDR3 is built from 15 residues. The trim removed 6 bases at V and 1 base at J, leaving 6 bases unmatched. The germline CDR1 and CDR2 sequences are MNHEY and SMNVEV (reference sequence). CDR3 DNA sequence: TGTGCCAGCAGGCGACAGGGCTTTTCTGGAAACACCATATATTTT. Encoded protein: CASRRQGFSGNTIYF.

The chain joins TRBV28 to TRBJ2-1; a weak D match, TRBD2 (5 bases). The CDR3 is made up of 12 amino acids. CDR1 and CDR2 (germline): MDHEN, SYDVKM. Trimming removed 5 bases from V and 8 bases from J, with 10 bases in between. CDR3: CASSRRAYEQFF. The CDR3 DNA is TGTGCCAGCAGTCGGCGGGCTTATGAGCAGTTCTTC.

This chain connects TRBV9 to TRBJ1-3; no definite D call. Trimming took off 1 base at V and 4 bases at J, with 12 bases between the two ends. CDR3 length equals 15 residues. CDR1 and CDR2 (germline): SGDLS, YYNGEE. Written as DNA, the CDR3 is TGTGCCAGCAGCGTATCATCTACCAGGGGAAACACCATATATTTT. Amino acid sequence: CASSVSSTRGNTIYF.

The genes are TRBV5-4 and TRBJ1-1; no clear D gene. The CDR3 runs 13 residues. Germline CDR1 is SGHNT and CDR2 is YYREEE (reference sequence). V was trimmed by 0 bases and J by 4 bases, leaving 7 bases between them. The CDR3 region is CASSLGGTTEAFF. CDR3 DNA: TGTGCCAGCAGCTTGGGGGGAACCACTGAAGCTTTCTTT.

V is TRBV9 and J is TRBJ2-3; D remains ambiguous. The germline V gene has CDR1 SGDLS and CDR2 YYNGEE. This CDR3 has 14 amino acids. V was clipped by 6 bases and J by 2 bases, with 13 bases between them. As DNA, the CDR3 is TGTGCCAGCAACTCACTGACCCACACAGATACGCAGTATTTT. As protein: CASNSLTHTDTQYF.

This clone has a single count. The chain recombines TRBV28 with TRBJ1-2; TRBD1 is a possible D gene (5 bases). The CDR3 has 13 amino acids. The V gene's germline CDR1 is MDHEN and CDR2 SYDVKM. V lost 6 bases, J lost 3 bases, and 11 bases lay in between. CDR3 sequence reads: CASRRGEHYGYTF. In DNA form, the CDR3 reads TGTGCCAGCAGGCGAGGGGAGCACTATGGCTACACCTTC.

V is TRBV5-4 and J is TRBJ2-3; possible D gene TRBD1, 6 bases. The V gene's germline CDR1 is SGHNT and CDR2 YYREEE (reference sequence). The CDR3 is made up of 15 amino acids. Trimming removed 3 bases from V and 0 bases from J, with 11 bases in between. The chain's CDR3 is CASSSSGTSTDTQYF. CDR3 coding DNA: TGTGCCAGCAGCTCTTCCGGGACAAGCACAGATACGCAGTATTTT. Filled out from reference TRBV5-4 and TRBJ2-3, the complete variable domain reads ETGVTQSPTHLIKTRGQQVTLRCSSQSGHNTVSWYQQALGQGPQFIFQYYREEENGRGNFPPRFSGLQFPNYSSELNVNALELDDSALYLCASSSSGTSTDTQYFGPGTRLTVL.

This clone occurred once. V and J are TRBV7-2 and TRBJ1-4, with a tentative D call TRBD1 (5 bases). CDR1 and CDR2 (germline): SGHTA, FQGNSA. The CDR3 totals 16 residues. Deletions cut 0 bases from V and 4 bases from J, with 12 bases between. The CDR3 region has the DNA TGTGCCAGCAGCTTAGCATGGGACGGAATTAATGAAAAACTGTTTTTT. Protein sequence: CASSLAWDGINEKLFF.

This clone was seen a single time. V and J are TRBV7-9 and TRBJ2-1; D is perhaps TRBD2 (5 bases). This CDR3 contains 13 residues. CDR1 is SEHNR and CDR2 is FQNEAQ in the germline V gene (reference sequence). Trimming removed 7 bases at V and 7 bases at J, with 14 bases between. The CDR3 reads CASTWERRNEQFF. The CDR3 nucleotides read TGTGCCAGCACCTGGGAGCGCAGAAATGAGCAGTTCTTC.

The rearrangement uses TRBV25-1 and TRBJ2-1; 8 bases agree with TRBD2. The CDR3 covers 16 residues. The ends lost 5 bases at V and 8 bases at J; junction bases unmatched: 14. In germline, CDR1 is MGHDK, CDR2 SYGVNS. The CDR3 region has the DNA TGTGCCAGCAGTAGTCTTCTTACGGGGGGGCGACATGAGCAGTTCTTC. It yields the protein CASSSLLTGGRHEQFF.

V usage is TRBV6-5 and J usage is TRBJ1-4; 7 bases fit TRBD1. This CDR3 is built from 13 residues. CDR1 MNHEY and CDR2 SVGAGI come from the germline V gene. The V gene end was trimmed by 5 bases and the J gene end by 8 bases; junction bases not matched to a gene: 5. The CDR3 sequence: CASSPTGREKLFF. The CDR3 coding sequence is TGTGCCAGCAGTCCGACAGGGAGGGAAAAACTGTTTTTT.

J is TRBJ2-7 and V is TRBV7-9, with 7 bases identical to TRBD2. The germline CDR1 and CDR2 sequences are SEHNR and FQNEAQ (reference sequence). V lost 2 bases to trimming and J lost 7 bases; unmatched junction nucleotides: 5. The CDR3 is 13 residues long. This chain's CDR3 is CASSLRGRGEQYF. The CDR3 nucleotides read TGTGCCAGCAGCTTACGCGGGAGAGGTGAGCAGTACTTC.

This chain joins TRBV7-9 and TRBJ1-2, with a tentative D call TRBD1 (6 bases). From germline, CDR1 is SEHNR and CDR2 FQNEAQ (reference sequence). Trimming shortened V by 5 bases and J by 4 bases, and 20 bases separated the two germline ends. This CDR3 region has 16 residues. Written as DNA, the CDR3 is TGTGCCAGCAGCCCACAATCAGGACGGGGGCCCTATGGCTACACCTTC. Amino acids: CASSPQSGRGPYGYTF.

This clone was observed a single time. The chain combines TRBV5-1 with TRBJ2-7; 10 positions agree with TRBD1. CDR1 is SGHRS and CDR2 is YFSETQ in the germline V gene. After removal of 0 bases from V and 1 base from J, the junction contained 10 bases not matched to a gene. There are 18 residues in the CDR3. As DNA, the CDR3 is TGCGCCAGCAGCTTGGTTCCTCCGGGACAGGGGTTTTCCTACGAGCAGTACTTC. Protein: CASSLVPPGQGFSYEQYF.

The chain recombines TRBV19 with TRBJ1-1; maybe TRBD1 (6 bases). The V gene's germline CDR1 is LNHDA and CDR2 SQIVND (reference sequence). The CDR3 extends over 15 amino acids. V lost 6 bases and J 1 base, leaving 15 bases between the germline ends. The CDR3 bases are TGTGCCAGTAGGGAAACACAGGGAGGGAACACTGAAGCTTTCTTT. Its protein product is CASRETQGGNTEAFF.

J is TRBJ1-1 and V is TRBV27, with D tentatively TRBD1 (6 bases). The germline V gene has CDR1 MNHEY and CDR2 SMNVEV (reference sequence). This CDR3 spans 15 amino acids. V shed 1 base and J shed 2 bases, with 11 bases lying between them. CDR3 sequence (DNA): TGTGCCAGCAGTTTATTTGCAGGGGCTAACACTGAAGCTTTCTTT. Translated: CASSLFAGANTEAFF.

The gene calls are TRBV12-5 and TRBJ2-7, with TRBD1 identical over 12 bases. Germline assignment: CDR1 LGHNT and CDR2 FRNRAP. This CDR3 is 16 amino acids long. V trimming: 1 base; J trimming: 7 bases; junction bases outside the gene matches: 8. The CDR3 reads CASGLGAGTGGKEQYF. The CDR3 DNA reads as TGTGCTAGTGGTTTGGGGGCCGGGACAGGGGGCAAGGAGCAGTACTTC.

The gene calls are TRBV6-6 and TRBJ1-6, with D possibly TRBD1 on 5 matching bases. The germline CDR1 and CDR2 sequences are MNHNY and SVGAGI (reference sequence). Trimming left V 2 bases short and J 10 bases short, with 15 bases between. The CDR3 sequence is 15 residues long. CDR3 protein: CASSYADDSGSPLHF. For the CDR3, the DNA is TGTGCCAGCAGTTACGCAGACGACAGCGGCTCACCCCTCCACTTT.

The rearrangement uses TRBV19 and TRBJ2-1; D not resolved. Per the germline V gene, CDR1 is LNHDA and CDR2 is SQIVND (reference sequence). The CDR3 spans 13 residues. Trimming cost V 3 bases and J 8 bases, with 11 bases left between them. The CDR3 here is CASSISLNYEQFF. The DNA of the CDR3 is TGTGCCAGTAGTATTTCACTAAACTATGAGCAGTTCTTC.